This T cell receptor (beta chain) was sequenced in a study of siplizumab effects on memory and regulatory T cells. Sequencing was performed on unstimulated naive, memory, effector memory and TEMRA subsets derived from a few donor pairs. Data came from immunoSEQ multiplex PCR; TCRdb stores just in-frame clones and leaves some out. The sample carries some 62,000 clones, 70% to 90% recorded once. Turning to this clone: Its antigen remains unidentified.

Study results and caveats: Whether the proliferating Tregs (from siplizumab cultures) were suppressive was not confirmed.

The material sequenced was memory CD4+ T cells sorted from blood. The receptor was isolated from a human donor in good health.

The CDR3, as DNA: TGTGCCAGCAGCTTAGGGGCAGCCTCCTATGGCTACACCTTC. Its protein product is CASSLGAASYGYTF. The chain joins TRBV7-9 to TRBJ1-2; D remains ambiguous. Looked up from germline, CDR1 is SEHNR and CDR2 is FQNEAQ (reference sequence). The CDR3 runs to 14 residues. The germline V and J ends were trimmed by 1 base and 4 bases, with 10 bases remaining between them.